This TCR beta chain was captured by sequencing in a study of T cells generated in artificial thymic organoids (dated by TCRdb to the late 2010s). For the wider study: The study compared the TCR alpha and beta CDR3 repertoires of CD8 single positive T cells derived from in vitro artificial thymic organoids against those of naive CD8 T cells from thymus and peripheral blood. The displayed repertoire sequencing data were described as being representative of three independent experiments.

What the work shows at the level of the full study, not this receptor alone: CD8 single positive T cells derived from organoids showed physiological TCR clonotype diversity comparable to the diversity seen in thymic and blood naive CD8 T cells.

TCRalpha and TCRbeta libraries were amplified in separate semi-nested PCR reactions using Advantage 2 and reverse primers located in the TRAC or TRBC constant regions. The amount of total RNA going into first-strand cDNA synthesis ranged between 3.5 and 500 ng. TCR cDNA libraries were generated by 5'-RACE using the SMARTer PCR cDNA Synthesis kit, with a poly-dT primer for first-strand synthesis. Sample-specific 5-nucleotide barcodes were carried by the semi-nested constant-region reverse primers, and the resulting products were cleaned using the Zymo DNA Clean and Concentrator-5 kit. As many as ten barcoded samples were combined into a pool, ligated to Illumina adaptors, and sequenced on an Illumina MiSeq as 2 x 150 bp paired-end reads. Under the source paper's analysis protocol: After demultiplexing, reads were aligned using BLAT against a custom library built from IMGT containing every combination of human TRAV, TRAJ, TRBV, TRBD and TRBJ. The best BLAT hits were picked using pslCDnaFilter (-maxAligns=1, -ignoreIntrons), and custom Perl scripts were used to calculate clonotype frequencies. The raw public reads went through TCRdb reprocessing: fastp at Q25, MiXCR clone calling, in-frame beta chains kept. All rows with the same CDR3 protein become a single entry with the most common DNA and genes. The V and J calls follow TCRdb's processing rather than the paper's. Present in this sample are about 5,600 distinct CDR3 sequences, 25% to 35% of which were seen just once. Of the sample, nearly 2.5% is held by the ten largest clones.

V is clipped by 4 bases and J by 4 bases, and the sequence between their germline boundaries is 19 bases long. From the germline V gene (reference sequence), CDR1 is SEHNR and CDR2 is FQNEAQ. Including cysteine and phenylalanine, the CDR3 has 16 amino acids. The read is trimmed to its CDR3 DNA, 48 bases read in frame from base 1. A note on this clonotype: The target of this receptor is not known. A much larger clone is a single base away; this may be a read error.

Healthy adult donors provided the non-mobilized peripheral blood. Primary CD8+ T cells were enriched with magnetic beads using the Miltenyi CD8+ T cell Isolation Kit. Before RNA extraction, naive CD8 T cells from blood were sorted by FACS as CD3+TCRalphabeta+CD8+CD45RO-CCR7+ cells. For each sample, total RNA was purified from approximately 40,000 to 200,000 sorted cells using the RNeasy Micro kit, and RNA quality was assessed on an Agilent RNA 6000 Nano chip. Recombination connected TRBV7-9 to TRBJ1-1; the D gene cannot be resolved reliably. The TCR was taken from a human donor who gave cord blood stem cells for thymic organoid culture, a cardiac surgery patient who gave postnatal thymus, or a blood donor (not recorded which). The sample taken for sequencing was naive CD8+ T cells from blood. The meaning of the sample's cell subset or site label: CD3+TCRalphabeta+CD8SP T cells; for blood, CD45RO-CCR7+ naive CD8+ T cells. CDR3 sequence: CASSSTDPGESTEAFF. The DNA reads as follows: TGTGCCAGCAGCTCCACGGACCCCGGCGAGAGCACTGAAGCTTTCTTT.